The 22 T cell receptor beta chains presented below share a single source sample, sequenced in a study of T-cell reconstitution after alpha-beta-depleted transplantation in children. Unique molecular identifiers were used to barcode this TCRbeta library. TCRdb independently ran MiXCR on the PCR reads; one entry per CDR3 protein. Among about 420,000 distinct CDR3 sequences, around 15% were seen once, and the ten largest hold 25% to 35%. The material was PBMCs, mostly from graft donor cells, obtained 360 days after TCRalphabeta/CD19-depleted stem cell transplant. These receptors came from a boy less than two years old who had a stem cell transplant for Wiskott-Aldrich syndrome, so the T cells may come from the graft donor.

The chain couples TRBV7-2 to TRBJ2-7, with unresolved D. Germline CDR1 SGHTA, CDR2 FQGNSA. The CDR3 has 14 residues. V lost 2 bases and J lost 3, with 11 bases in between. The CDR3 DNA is TGTGCCAGCAGCTTACACTGGATGGACTACGAGCAGTACTTC. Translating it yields CASSLHWMDYEQYF.

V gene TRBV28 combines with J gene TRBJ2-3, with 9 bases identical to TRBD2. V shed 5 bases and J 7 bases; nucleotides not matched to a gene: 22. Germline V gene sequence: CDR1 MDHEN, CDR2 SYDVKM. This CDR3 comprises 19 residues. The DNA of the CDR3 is TGTGCCAGCAGTCCCCGTAATTGGATAGCGGGAGTGAGGGCGTATACGCAGTATTTT. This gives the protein CASSPRNWIAGVRAYTQYF.

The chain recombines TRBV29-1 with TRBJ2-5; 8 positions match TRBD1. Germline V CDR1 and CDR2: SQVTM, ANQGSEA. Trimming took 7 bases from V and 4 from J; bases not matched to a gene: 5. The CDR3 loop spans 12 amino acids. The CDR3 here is CSAGQAPETQYF. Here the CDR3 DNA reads TGCAGCGCGGGACAGGCCCCAGAGACCCAGTACTTC. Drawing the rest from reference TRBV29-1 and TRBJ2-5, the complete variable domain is SAVISQKPSRDICQRGTSLTIQCQVDSQVTMMFWYRQQPGQSLTLIATANQGSEATYESGFVIDKFPISRPNLTFSTLTVSNMSPEDSSIYLCSAGQAPETQYFGPGTRLLVL.

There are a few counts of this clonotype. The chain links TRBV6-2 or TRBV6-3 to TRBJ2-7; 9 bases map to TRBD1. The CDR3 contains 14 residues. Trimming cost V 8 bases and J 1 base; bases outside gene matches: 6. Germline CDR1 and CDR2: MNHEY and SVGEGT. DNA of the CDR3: TGTGCCAGCCGTCTCGACAGGGGGTCCTACGAGCAGTACTTC. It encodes CASRLDRGSYEQYF.

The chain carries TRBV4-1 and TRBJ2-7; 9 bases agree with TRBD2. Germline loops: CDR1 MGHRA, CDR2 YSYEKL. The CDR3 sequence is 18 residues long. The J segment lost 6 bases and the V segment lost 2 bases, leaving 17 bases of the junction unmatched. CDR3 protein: CASSQIGVPGGRGAEQYF. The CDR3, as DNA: TGCGCCAGCAGCCAAATTGGGGTGCCGGGCGGGAGGGGGGCCGAGCAGTACTTC.

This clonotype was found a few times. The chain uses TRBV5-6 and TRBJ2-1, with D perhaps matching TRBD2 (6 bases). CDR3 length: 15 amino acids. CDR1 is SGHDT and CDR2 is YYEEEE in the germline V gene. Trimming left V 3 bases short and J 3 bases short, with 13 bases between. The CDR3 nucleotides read TGTGCCAGCAGCTCGGGGAGGACCATCTACAATGAGCAGTTCTTC. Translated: CASSSGRTIYNEQFF.

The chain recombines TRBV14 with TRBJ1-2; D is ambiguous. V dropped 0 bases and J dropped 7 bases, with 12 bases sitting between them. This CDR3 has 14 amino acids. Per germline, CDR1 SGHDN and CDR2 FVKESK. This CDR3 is CASSQEGGRIGYTF. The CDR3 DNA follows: TGTGCCAGCAGCCAAGAGGGAGGGAGGATTGGCTACACCTTC.

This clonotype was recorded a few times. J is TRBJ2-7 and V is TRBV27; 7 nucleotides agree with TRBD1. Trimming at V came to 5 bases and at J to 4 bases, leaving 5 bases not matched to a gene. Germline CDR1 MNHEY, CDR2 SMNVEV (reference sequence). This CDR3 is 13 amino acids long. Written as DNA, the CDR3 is TGTGCCAGCAGTATGGGACAGTATTACGAGCAGTACTTC. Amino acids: CASSMGQYYEQYF.

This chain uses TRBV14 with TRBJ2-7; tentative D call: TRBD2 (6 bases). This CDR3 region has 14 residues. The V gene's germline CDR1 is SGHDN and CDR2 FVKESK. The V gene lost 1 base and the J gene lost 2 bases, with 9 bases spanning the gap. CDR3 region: CASSQGLATYEQYF. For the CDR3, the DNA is TGTGCCAGCAGCCAAGGGCTAGCGACCTACGAGCAGTACTTC.

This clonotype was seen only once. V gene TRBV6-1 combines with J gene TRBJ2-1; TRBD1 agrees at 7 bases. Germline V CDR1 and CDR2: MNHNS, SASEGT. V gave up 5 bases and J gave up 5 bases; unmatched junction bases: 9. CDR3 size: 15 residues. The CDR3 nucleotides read TGTGCCAGCAGTAGAACAGGGGCCATCAACAATGAGCAGTTCTTC. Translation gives CASSRTGAINNEQFF.

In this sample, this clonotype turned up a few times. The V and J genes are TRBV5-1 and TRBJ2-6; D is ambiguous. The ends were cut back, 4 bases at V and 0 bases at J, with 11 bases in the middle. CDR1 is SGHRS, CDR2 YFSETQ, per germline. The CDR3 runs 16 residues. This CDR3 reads CASSPEPHSGANVLTF. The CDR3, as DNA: TGCGCCAGCAGCCCCGAACCTCACTCTGGGGCCAACGTCCTGACTTTC.

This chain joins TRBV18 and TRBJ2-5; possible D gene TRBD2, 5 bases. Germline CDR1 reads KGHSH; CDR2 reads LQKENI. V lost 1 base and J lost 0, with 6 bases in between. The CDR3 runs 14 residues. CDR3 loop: CASSPRRYQETQYF. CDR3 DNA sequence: TGTGCCAGCTCACCACGGAGGTACCAAGAGACCCAGTACTTC.

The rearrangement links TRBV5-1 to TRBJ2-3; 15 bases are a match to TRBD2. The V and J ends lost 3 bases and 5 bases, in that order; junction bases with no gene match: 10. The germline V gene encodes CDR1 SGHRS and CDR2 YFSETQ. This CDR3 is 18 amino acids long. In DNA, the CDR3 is TGCGCCAGCAGCTCGGGACTAGCGGGGGGAAGAGTTTTAGATACGCAGTATTTT. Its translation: CASSSGLAGGRVLDTQYF. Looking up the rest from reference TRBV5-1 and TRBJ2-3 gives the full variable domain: KAGVTQTPRYLIKTRGQQVTLSCSPISGHRSVSWYQQTPGQGLQFLFEYFSETQRNKGNFPGRFSGRQFSNSRSEMNVSTLELGDSALYLCASSSGLAGGRVLDTQYFGPGTRLTVL.

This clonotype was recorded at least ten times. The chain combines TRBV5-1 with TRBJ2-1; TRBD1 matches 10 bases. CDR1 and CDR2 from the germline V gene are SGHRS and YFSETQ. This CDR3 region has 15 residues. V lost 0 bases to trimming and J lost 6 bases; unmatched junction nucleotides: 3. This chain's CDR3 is CASSLAGTGVNEQFF. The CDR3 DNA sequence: TGCGCCAGCAGCTTGGCGGGGACAGGGGTCAATGAGCAGTTCTTC.

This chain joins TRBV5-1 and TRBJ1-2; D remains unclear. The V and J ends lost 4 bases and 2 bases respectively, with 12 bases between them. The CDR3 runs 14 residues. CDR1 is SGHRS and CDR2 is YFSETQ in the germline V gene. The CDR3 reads CASSGDTTNYGYTF. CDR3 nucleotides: TGCGCCAGCAGCGGAGACACGACCAACTATGGCTACACCTTC.

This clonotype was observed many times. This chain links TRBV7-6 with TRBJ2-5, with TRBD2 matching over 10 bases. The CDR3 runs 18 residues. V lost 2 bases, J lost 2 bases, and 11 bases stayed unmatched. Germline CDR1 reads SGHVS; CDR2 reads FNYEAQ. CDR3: CASSLIGPSGRGQETQYF. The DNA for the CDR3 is TGTGCCAGCAGCTTAATTGGACCTAGCGGGAGAGGGCAAGAGACCCAGTACTTC.

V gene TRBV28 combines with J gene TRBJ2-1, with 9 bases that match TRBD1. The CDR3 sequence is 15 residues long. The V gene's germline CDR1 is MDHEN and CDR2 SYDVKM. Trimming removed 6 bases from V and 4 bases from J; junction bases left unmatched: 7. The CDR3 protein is CASRAGQGRYNEQFF. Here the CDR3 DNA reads TGTGCCAGCAGAGCGGGACAGGGAAGATACAATGAGCAGTTCTTC.

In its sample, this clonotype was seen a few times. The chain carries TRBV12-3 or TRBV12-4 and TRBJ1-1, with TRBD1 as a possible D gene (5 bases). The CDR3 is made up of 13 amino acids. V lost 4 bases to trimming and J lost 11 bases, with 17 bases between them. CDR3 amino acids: CASSSSIWGEAFF. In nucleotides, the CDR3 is TGTGCCAGCAGTTCCTCTATATGGGGCGAGGCTTTCTTT.

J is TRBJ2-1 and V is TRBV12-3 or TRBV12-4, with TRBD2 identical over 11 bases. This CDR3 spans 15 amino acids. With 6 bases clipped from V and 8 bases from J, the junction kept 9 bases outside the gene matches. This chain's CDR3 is CASSPGTSGFHEQFF. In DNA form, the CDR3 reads TGTGCCAGCAGCCCCGGGACTAGCGGCTTCCATGAGCAGTTCTTC.

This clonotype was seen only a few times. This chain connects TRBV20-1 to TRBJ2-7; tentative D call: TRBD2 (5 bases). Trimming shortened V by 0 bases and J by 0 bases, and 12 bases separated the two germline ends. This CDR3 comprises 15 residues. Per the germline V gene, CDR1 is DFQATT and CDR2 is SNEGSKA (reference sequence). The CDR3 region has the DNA TGCAGTGCTAGAGATAGAGGGTCAGGCTCCTACGAGCAGTACTTC. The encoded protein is CSARDRGSGSYEQYF.

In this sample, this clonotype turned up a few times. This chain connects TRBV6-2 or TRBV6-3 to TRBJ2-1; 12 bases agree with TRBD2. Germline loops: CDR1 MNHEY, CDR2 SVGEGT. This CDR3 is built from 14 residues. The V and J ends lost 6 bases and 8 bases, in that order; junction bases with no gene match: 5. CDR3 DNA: TGTGCCAGCAGACCCGGACTAGCGGGGTATGAGCAGTTCTTC. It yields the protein CASRPGLAGYEQFF.

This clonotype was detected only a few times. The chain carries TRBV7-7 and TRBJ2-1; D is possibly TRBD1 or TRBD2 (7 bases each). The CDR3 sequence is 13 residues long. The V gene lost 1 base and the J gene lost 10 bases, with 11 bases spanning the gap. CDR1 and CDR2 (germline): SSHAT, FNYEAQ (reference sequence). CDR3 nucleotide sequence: TGTGCCAGCAGCTTAGGGCAGGGGGGGGAGCAGTTCTTC. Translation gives CASSLGQGGEQFF.